The TCR beta chain under discussion was sequenced for a study of beta chain features in type 1 diabetes. The overall study: Across all samples, about 110,000,000 sorted cells were examined. Points from the study as a whole: The VDJ junctions of type 1 diabetes patients carried fewer insertions and more deletions. In all four CD4+ subsets, TCRB CDR3 length was significantly, moderately reduced in type 1 diabetes.

CDR1 and CDR2 from the germline V gene are KGHSH and LQKENI. V was pared by 3 bases and J by 5 bases, with 3 bases of the junction left unmatched. CDR3 size: 14 residues. What was sequenced were expressed TCRB transcripts, since all of the isolated RNA had been reverse transcribed. Sequenced by immunoSEQ multiplex PCR; TCRdb stores in-frame clones only, minus some. The sample comprises hundreds of thousands of clones, over 13% of which are singletons, and 0.04% rests with the top ten. This clone was observed a few times. The target antigen is unknown. The sample has other DNA sequences that encode this CDR3 too.

The chain combines TRBV18 with TRBJ1-5, with 8 bases aligning to TRBD1. This clonotype was obtained from a man aged 18 to 29 with type 1 diabetes. The sample consisted of naive CD4+ T cells from blood. The CDR3 DNA reads as TGTGCCAGCTCACCTACAGGGGGTGATCAGCCCCAGCATTTT. Translation: CASSPTGGDQPQHF.